Listed below are T cell receptor beta chains from one sample, sequenced in a study of beta chain features in type 1 diabetes. Profiling relied on immunoSEQ multiplex PCR, and the TCRdb table lists in-frame clones only, not all of them. The data hold about 170,000 clones, with approximately 7.8% observed a single time. Sequenced: central memory CD4+ T cells from blood. Every receptor here comes from a woman in her forties with type 1 diabetes. CDR3s include the opening cysteine and the closing phenylalanine or tryptophan. Each record gives: J gene, D gene, clone size, V gene, CDR3 DNA, CDR3 protein. The D gene is left open where the match is weak. Rows give clone size only sometimes, using once, few, many, or a class for an expanded clone.

>TRBJ2-1|TRBD2|many|TRBV7-2
TGTGCCAGCAGCTTAGATAGCGGGAGGAATGAGCAGTTCTTC
CASSLDSGRNEQFF
>TRBJ2-7|-|-|TRBV5-1
TGCGCCAGCAGCTTGCGGGGACTCTACGAGCAGTACTTC
CASSLRGLYEQYF
>TRBJ2-1|-|-|TRBV5-1
TGCGCCAGCGGACGGACAGCAAACAATGAGCAGTTCTTC
CASGRTANNEQFF
>TRBJ2-7|-|-|TRBV12-5
TGTGCTAGTGCCAAAGGGACGGGAGATTACGAGCAGTACTTC
CASAKGTGDYEQYF
>TRBJ1-1|TRBD1|few|TRBV6-5
TGTGCCAGCAATGCACAGGGGGCGAGGACTGAAGCTTTCTTT
CASNAQGARTEAFF
>TRBJ2-1|-|few|TRBV4-2
TGTGCCAGCAGCCAAGAGCGCAATTCCTACAATGAGCAGTTCTTC
CASSQERNSYNEQFF
>TRBJ2-5|-|few|TRBV5-6
TGTGCCAGCAGCTTGGGCCAGGGCGGTGTGACCCAGTACTTC
CASSLGQGGVTQYF
>TRBJ2-7|TRBD1|many|TRBV29-1
TGCAGCGGATCGACAGGGTTAGTAGGCGAGCAGTACTTC
CSGSTGLVGEQYF
>TRBJ1-5|TRBD1|-|TRBV29-1
TGCAGCGTTGGGGACAGGGGACAGCCCCAGCATTTT
CSVGDRGQPQHF
>TRBJ1-5|-|few|TRBV7-2
TGTGCCAGCAGCAAAAGAGGAGATCAGCCCCAGCATTTT
CASSKRGDQPQHF
>TRBJ2-7|TRBD2|-|TRBV7-2
TGTGCCAGCAGCTTAAACGGGGGGACCCAGGGCGAGCAGTACTTC
CASSLNGGTQGEQYF
>TRBJ2-7|-|many|TRBV27
TGTGCCAGCAGTTTTGAGGCAGGGTTGATCTACGAGCAGTACTTC
CASSFEAGLIYEQYF